Below are 17 T cell receptor beta chains sequenced from a single sample in a study of cytomegalovirus exposure and HLA in healthy donors (dated by TCRdb to about 2017). Library generation was performed with the immunoSEQ multiplex PCR assay. For the multiplex PCR, a mixture combining 60 forward primers for TCR Vbeta segments and 13 reverse primers for TCR Jbeta segments was used. What TCRdb holds here is the immuneACCESS table cut down to in-frame rearrangements. Part of the clones is not present; checked against another copy, under half of the missing clones reflect an unresolved V gene, and the others are unexplained. The sample data list roughly 45,000 clones, and around 77% of these were observed just once. The ten largest clones take up 1.4% of the sample. Material for sequencing was PBMCs. Source of these receptors: a young man in good health and CMV-seronegative.

This clone showed up just a few times. The J gene is TRBJ2-3, the V gene TRBV25-1, with D unclear. This CDR3 contains 16 residues. Germline CDR1 reads MGHDK; CDR2 reads SYGVNS. The germline V and J ends were trimmed by 0 bases and 1 base, with 11 bases remaining between them. CDR3 sequence reads: CASSEYLEKRTDTQYF. The CDR3 bases are TGTGCCAGCAGTGAATATCTGGAGAAGCGCACAGATACGCAGTATTTT.

The rearrangement uses TRBV30 and TRBJ1-5; D is perhaps TRBD1 (5 bases). The CDR3 loop spans 13 amino acids. Germline V CDR1 and CDR2: GTSNPN, SVGIG (reference sequence). The V end was cut by 2 bases, the J end by 5 bases, with 10 bases between. This chain's CDR3 is CAWSSGLDQPQHF. The CDR3 bases are TGTGCCTGGAGTTCAGGGTTGGATCAGCCCCAGCATTTT. The complete variable domain, with remaining parts taken from reference TRBV30 and TRBJ1-5, reads SQTIHQWPATLVQPVGSPLSLECTVEGTSNPNLYWYRQAAGRGLQLLFYSVGIGQISSEVPQNLSASRPQDRQFILSSKKLLLSDSGFYLCAWSSGLDQPQHFGDGTRLSIL.

The chain is built from TRBV7-8 and TRBJ2-7, with TRBD2 matching over 7 bases. The CDR3 is 15 amino acids. The J segment lost 3 bases and the V segment lost 2 bases, leaving 7 bases of the junction unmatched. Germline CDR1 reads SGHVS; CDR2 reads FQNEAQ. CDR3 residues: CASSLQAGSIYEQYF. CDR3 nucleotide sequence: TGTGCCAGCAGCTTACAAGCGGGAAGCATCTACGAGCAGTACTTC.

This clone occurred a few times. The V call is TRBV19, the J call TRBJ2-5, with 13 bases aligning to TRBD2. The CDR3 loop spans 17 amino acids. Trimming cost V 5 bases and J 3 bases; bases outside gene matches: 9. Germline CDR1 is LNHDA and CDR2 is SQIVND (reference sequence). The CDR3 protein is CASSPTPGTSGEETQYF. DNA for the CDR3: TGTGCCAGTAGTCCTACCCCCGGGACTAGCGGGGAAGAGACCCAGTACTTC.

The chain has TRBV2 and TRBJ2-1; TRBD2 is a possible D gene (6 bases). V shed 0 bases and J shed 5 bases, with 17 bases lying between them. Per germline, CDR1 SNHLY and CDR2 FYNNEI. The CDR3 length is 17 residues. The CDR3 nucleotides read TGTGCCAGCAGTGAAGCGTCTGGGGCTAGCGCCCACAATGAGCAGTTCTTC. Translated: CASSEASGASAHNEQFF.

The chain is built from TRBV7-2 and TRBJ2-5; 8 bases are shared with TRBD2. The CDR3 runs 17 residues. The junction had 15 bases not matched to a gene; V was cut back by 5 bases and J by 4 bases. From germline, CDR1 is SGHTA and CDR2 FQGNSA. CDR3 nucleotides: TGTGCCAGCAGCCTCTCTAGCGGGCCCCGGATAGGAGAGACCCAGTACTTC. This codes for CASSLSSGPRIGETQYF.

This chain joins TRBV4-2 and TRBJ2-7, with D perhaps matching TRBD2 (6 bases). Trimming removed 1 base at V and 3 bases at J, with 13 bases between. CDR3 length equals 15 residues. In germline, CDR1 is LGHNA, CDR2 YNFKEQ. CDR3 in DNA: TGTGCCAGCAGCCAAGTAGGCGGGGACGTCTACGAGCAGTACTTC. Translation: CASSQVGGDVYEQYF.

This clone was observed a single time. This sequence joins TRBV4-1 and TRBJ2-7; D possibly corresponds to TRBD1 (8 bases). V lost 4 bases and J 2 bases, leaving 15 bases between the germline ends. The germline CDR1 and CDR2 sequences are MGHRA and YSYEKL. This CDR3 is built from 15 residues. The CDR3 region has the DNA TGCGCCAGCAGCCGGGGGGGCAGGGGGCCCTACGAGCAGTACTTC. This encodes CASSRGGRGPYEQYF.

This clone has only a few counts. This sequence joins TRBV5-5 and TRBJ1-6, with D tentatively TRBD1 (5 bases). This CDR3 is built from 16 residues. Trimming took 0 bases from V and 7 from J, leaving 14 bases between them. CDR1 is SGHKS and CDR2 is YYEKEE in the germline V gene (reference sequence). For the CDR3, the DNA is TGTGCCAGCAGCTTGGAGGTGGCGGCAGGGAATTCACCCCTCCACTTT. As protein: CASSLEVAAGNSPLHF.

The chain combines TRBV18 with TRBJ1-1; no definite D call. The CDR3 is made up of 12 amino acids. Germline assignment: CDR1 KGHSH and CDR2 LQKENI. Trimming stripped 3 bases from V and 8 bases from J, with 10 bases between. The CDR3 here is CASSPPGVEAFF. CDR3 nucleotide sequence: TGTGCCAGCTCACCTCCCGGGGTGGAAGCTTTCTTT.

The rearrangement links TRBV10-3 to TRBJ2-1; 8 bases map to TRBD1. From germline, CDR1 is ENHRY and CDR2 SYGVKD. Losses at the gene ends were 3 bases for V and 3 bases for J; bases not matched to a gene: 10. The CDR3 runs 17 residues. CDR3 protein: CAISDRTGTGYYNEQFF. As DNA, the CDR3 is TGTGCCATCAGTGACCGCACCGGGACAGGCTACTACAATGAGCAGTTCTTC.

This chain links TRBV10-3 with TRBJ1-5; tentative D call: TRBD1 (5 bases). Germline lookup yields CDR1 ENHRY and CDR2 SYGVKD. Between the trimmed V and J ends, which lost 5 bases and 0 bases, there was a span of 11 bases. This CDR3 region has 15 residues. This CDR3 reads CAISTTAYSNQPQHF. The CDR3 nucleotides read TGTGCCATCAGTACGACAGCATATAGCAATCAGCCCCAGCATTTT.

This sequence joins TRBV6-1 and TRBJ2-1; 8 nucleotides line up with TRBD1. Per the germline V gene, CDR1 is MNHNS and CDR2 is SASEGT. The CDR3 sequence is 15 residues long. V was clipped by 2 bases and J by 0 bases; unmatched bases: 0. The CDR3 coding sequence is TGTGCCAGCAGTGAAACAGGGGGCTCCTACAATGAGCAGTTCTTC. The encoded protein is CASSETGGSYNEQFF.

In nucleotides, the CDR3 is TGTGCCAGCAGCAAAGCATCGGAGACCCAGTACTTC. Amino acids: CASSKASETQYF. This sequence joins TRBV7-2 and TRBJ2-5; D gene ambiguous. Germline-derived CDR1 and CDR2 are SGHTA and FQGNSA. The CDR3 length is 12 residues. Trimming removed 5 bases from V and 5 bases from J, with 9 bases in between.

This clone was seen a single time. V and J are TRBV19 and TRBJ2-7; no definite D call. CDR3 size: 13 residues. Trimming removed 4 bases at V and 2 bases at J, with 9 bases between. The germline V gene has CDR1 LNHDA and CDR2 SQIVND (reference sequence). For the CDR3, the DNA is TGTGCCAGTAGTACCGGGTTAACCTACGAGCAGTACTTC. It translates to CASSTGLTYEQYF.

This sequence joins TRBV27 and TRBJ1-6; D ambiguous. The CDR3 extends over 12 amino acids. Germline V gene data show CDR1 as MNHEY and CDR2 as SMNVEV (reference sequence). V lost 5 bases, J lost 8 bases, and 7 bases lay in between. This CDR3 is CASSQAYSPLHF. The CDR3 nucleotides read TGTGCCAGCAGTCAAGCCTATTCACCCCTCCACTTT.

This clone was detected once. At one of its ends the junction is not consistent with the germline gene, which may arise from a read error. The rearrangement uses TRBV7-9 and TRBJ2-1; TRBD2 aligns across 9 bases. The CDR3 covers 15 residues. The germline gives CDR1 SEHNR, CDR2 FQNEAQ (reference sequence). The CDR3 coding sequence is TGTTCCAGCAGCCCGCGGGCTAGCGGGGACAATGAGCAGTTCTTC. Amino acids: CSSSPRASGDNEQFF.